Listed below are T cell receptor beta chains from one sample, sequenced in a study of shared clonotypes between healthy human individuals. Profiled with immunoSEQ multiplex PCR; TCRdb holds only in-frame clones, not every one. The sample has 2.3 million or so clones, over 85% seen once. The specimen sequenced was naive CD4+ T cells from PBMCs. Receptor source: a young man in good health. Some clones in this sample may be carry-over from other donors' samples. Each CDR3 is given with its conserved first and last residue. The D gene is left open where the match is weak. For some rows the clone size is stated as once, few or many, or as a class when expanded; others skip it.

clone size: NA
D gene: NA
V gene: TRBV5-1
J gene: TRBJ1-2
CDR3 protein: CASSLDRGAYGYTF
CDR3 DNA: TGCGCCAGCAGCTTGGATCGGGGTGCTTATGGCTACACCTTC

clone size: NA
D gene: NA
V gene: TRBV27
J gene: TRBJ2-2
CDR3 protein: CASSRLGQNAQSGELFF
CDR3 DNA: TGTGCCAGCAGTCGACTTGGACAGAACGCGCAATCCGGGGAGCTGTTTTTT

clone size: NA
D gene: TRBD2
V gene: TRBV28
J gene: TRBJ2-2
CDR3 protein: CASTRGLAGSGELFF
CDR3 DNA: TGTGCCAGCACTAGGGGACTAGCGGGATCCGGGGAGCTGTTTTTT

clone size: NA
D gene: NA
V gene: TRBV5-1
J gene: TRBJ2-1
CDR3 protein: CASTNLTGAAYNEQFF
CDR3 DNA: TGCGCCAGCACTAACCTCACTGGGGCTGCCTACAATGAGCAGTTCTTC

clone size: NA
D gene: TRBD2
V gene: TRBV18
J gene: TRBJ2-1
CDR3 protein: CASSPWTSGMGGSQFF
CDR3 DNA: TGTGCCAGCTCACCTTGGACTAGCGGGATGGGGGGTTCGCAGTTCTTC

clone size: NA
D gene: NA
V gene: TRBV7-2
J gene: TRBJ1-5
CDR3 protein: CASSLRVDQPQHF
CDR3 DNA: TGTGCCAGCAGCTTACGCGTGGACCAGCCCCAGCATTTT

clone size: NA
D gene: NA
V gene: TRBV7-9
J gene: TRBJ2-7
CDR3 protein: CASSLTMGPYEQYF
CDR3 DNA: TGTGCCAGCAGCTTGACCATGGGCCCCTACGAGCAGTACTTC

clone size: NA
D gene: TRBD1
V gene: TRBV28
J gene: TRBJ1-1
CDR3 protein: CASTLVQGQGNTEAFF
CDR3 DNA: TGTGCCAGCACCCTAGTCCAGGGACAGGGGAACACTGAAGCTTTCTTT

clone size: NA
D gene: NA
V gene: TRBV15
J gene: TRBJ2-3
CDR3 protein: CATSREGSIDTQYF
CDR3 DNA: TGTGCCACCAGCAGAGAAGGGAGTATAGATACGCAGTATTTT

clone size: NA
D gene: NA
V gene: TRBV7-6
J gene: TRBJ1-4
CDR3 protein: CASSSVRQGREKLFF
CDR3 DNA: TGTGCCAGCAGCTCTGTTCGGCAGGGACGTGAAAAACTGTTTTTT

clone size: NA
D gene: TRBD1
V gene: TRBV4-2
J gene: TRBJ1-3
CDR3 protein: CASSPGQLIGNTIYF
CDR3 DNA: TGTGCCAGCAGCCCGGGACAGCTAATTGGAAACACCATATATTTT

clone size: NA
D gene: NA
V gene: TRBV7-2
J gene: TRBJ1-1
CDR3 protein: CASSFARGITEAFF
CDR3 DNA: TGTGCCAGCAGCTTCGCCAGGGGTATAACTGAAGCTTTCTTT

clone size: NA
D gene: NA
V gene: TRBV5-1
J gene: TRBJ2-7
CDR3 protein: CASSLERSPYEQYF
CDR3 DNA: TGCGCCAGCAGCTTGGAACGGTCCCCCTACGAGCAGTACTTC

clone size: once
D gene: NA
V gene: TRBV6-6
J gene: TRBJ2-3
CDR3 protein: CASTVMGDTQYF
CDR3 DNA: TGTGCCAGCACCGTCATGGGAGATACGCAGTATTTT

clone size: once
D gene: NA
V gene: TRBV4-1
J gene: TRBJ2-3
CDR3 protein: CASSQDIRTDTQYF
CDR3 DNA: TGCGCCAGCAGCCAAGATATAAGGACAGATACGCAGTATTTT

clone size: NA
D gene: NA
V gene: TRBV28
J gene: TRBJ2-1
CDR3 protein: CASRSRSEQFF
CDR3 DNA: TGTGCCAGCAGAAGTAGAAGTGAGCAGTTCTTC

clone size: NA
D gene: NA
V gene: TRBV27
J gene: TRBJ2-7
CDR3 protein: CASSYSRIGYEQYF
CDR3 DNA: TGTGCCAGCAGTTATTCCAGGATCGGCTACGAGCAGTACTTC

clone size: NA
D gene: NA
V gene: TRBV28
J gene: TRBJ1-2
CDR3 protein: CASSLSLEGYTF
CDR3 DNA: TGTGCCAGCAGTTTAAGTCTGGAGGGATACACCTTC

clone size: NA
D gene: TRBD1
V gene: TRBV9
J gene: TRBJ2-1
CDR3 protein: CASSAPGGIGNNEQFF
CDR3 DNA: TGTGCCAGCAGCGCCCCAGGGGGAATAGGGAACAATGAGCAGTTCTTC

clone size: once
D gene: NA
V gene: TRBV6-1
J gene: TRBJ1-2
CDR3 protein: CASSQTLTGFYGYTF
CDR3 DNA: TGTGCCAGCAGCCAAACCCTAACAGGTTTTTATGGCTACACCTTC

clone size: NA
D gene: TRBD1
V gene: TRBV2
J gene: TRBJ1-1
CDR3 protein: CASSITGAEAFF
CDR3 DNA: TGTGCCAGCAGCATTACAGGGGCGGAGGCTTTCTTT

clone size: once
D gene: TRBD1
V gene: TRBV7-7
J gene: TRBJ2-7
CDR3 protein: CASSFRQGPYEQYF
CDR3 DNA: TGTGCCAGCAGCTTCCGACAGGGACCCTACGAGCAGTACTTC

clone size: NA
D gene: NA
V gene: TRBV7-2
J gene: TRBJ1-1
CDR3 protein: CASSLRQGDTEAFF
CDR3 DNA: TGTGCCAGCAGCTTAAGGCAGGGCGACACTGAAGCTTTCTTT

clone size: NA
D gene: TRBD1
V gene: TRBV5-1
J gene: TRBJ2-2
CDR3 protein: CASSLEGRGPGELFF
CDR3 DNA: TGCGCCAGCAGCTTGGAAGGCAGGGGGCCCGGGGAGCTGTTTTTT

clone size: NA
D gene: TRBD2
V gene: TRBV30
J gene: TRBJ2-7
CDR3 protein: CAWSRRLAGDSEQYF
CDR3 DNA: TGTGCCTGGAGCCGGAGACTAGCGGGAGACTCCGAGCAGTACTTC

clone size: NA
D gene: NA
V gene: TRBV7-8
J gene: TRBJ2-5
CDR3 protein: CASTTRGTQYF
CDR3 DNA: TGTGCCAGCACCACCAGGGGGACCCAGTACTTC

clone size: NA
D gene: TRBD1
V gene: TRBV18
J gene: TRBJ2-5
CDR3 protein: CASFTVPGQGAETQYF
CDR3 DNA: TGTGCCAGCTTCACCGTGCCGGGACAGGGGGCGGAGACCCAGTACTTC

clone size: NA
D gene: TRBD2
V gene: TRBV2
J gene: TRBJ2-3
CDR3 protein: CASSEAPNSGRGGGTDTQYF
CDR3 DNA: TGTGCCAGCAGTGAAGCCCCGAACAGCGGGAGAGGGGGTGGCACAGATACGCAGTATTTT

clone size: NA
D gene: NA
V gene: TRBV2
J gene: TRBJ2-4
CDR3 protein: CASILGGAKNIQYF
CDR3 DNA: TGTGCCAGCATTTTAGGGGGTGCCAAAAACATTCAGTACTTC

clone size: NA
D gene: TRBD2
V gene: TRBV4-2
J gene: TRBJ2-5
CDR3 protein: CASSQDQSLAGAPETQYF
CDR3 DNA: TGTGCCAGCAGCCAAGATCAATCCCTAGCGGGAGCCCCAGAGACCCAGTACTTC

clone size: NA
D gene: NA
V gene: TRBV5-1
J gene: TRBJ2-4
CDR3 protein: CASSFKGATDIQYF
CDR3 DNA: TGCGCCAGCAGCTTCAAAGGGGCTACGGACATTCAGTACTTC

clone size: NA
D gene: NA
V gene: TRBV25-1
J gene: TRBJ1-2
CDR3 protein: CASSELSNYGYTF
CDR3 DNA: TGTGCCAGCAGTGAATTGAGTAACTATGGCTACACCTTC

clone size: NA
D gene: TRBD1
V gene: TRBV7-2
J gene: TRBJ1-2
CDR3 protein: CASSLRPGQARGYTF
CDR3 DNA: TGTGCCAGCAGCCTCAGACCGGGACAGGCTAGGGGCTACACCTTC

clone size: NA
D gene: NA
V gene: TRBV29-1
J gene: TRBJ1-1
CDR3 protein: CSVVNPENTEAFF
CDR3 DNA: TGCAGCGTTGTTAATCCCGAGAACACTGAAGCTTTCTTT

clone size: NA
D gene: NA
V gene: TRBV4-1
J gene: TRBJ2-7
CDR3 protein: CASSQDDPRTGLGEQYF
CDR3 DNA: TGCGCCAGCAGCCAAGACGATCCCCGGACCGGGTTAGGAGAGCAGTACTTC

clone size: NA
D gene: TRBD2
V gene: TRBV9
J gene: TRBJ2-7
CDR3 protein: CASSVLAGPDEQYF
CDR3 DNA: TGTGCCAGCAGCGTGTTAGCGGGACCCGACGAGCAGTACTTC

clone size: NA
D gene: TRBD1
V gene: TRBV9
J gene: TRBJ2-6
CDR3 protein: CASSETGSGANVLTF
CDR3 DNA: TGTGCCAGCAGCGAGACAGGGTCTGGGGCCAACGTCCTGACTTTC

clone size: NA
D gene: NA
V gene: TRBV5-1
J gene: TRBJ2-7
CDR3 protein: CASRSSSAYEQYF
CDR3 DNA: TGCGCCAGCCGATCGAGTTCGGCCTACGAGCAGTACTTC

clone size: NA
D gene: NA
V gene: TRBV14
J gene: TRBJ1-5
CDR3 protein: CASSQHGQPQHF
CDR3 DNA: TGTGCCAGCAGCCAACATGGTCAGCCCCAGCATTTT

clone size: NA
D gene: NA
V gene: TRBV7-9
J gene: TRBJ1-2
CDR3 protein: CASSLNAGFYGYTF
CDR3 DNA: TGTGCCAGCAGCTTAAATGCAGGCTTCTATGGCTACACCTTC

clone size: NA
D gene: NA
V gene: TRBV7-3
J gene: TRBJ2-1
CDR3 protein: CASSAGVYNEQFF
CDR3 DNA: TGTGCCAGCAGCGCAGGGGTCTACAATGAGCAGTTCTTC

clone size: NA
D gene: NA
V gene: TRBV2
J gene: TRBJ1-5
CDR3 protein: CASRRGAYSNQPQHF
CDR3 DNA: TGTGCCAGCAGAAGAGGAGCTTATAGCAATCAGCCCCAGCATTTT

clone size: NA
D gene: TRBD2
V gene: TRBV5-8
J gene: TRBJ2-5
CDR3 protein: CASSPGLAGGTETQYF
CDR3 DNA: TGTGCCAGCAGCCCGGGACTAGCGGGTGGTACCGAGACCCAGTACTTC

clone size: NA
D gene: NA
V gene: TRBV30
J gene: TRBJ2-2
CDR3 protein: CAWSGGVPRQGAAGELFF
CDR3 DNA: TGTGCCTGGAGTGGGGGGGTCCCCCGACAGGGAGCAGCCGGGGAGCTGTTTTTT

clone size: NA
D gene: TRBD1
V gene: TRBV5-1
J gene: TRBJ1-4
CDR3 protein: CASSRTGTGGNEKLFF
CDR3 DNA: TGCGCCAGCAGCAGAACCGGGACAGGAGGTAATGAAAAACTGTTTTTT

clone size: NA
D gene: TRBD1
V gene: TRBV10-3
J gene: TRBJ1-3
CDR3 protein: CAISPGTGGDYGRDTIYF
CDR3 DNA: TGTGCCATCAGTCCCGGGACAGGGGGCGATTATGGAAGAGACACCATATATTTT

clone size: NA
D gene: NA
V gene: TRBV29-1
J gene: TRBJ1-1
CDR3 protein: CSVDSTGTAGRAFF
CDR3 DNA: TGCAGCGTTGACTCTACCGGGACCGCCGGGCGAGCTTTCTTT

clone size: once
D gene: NA
V gene: TRBV7-2
J gene: TRBJ2-2
CDR3 protein: CASSPMRVGELFF
CDR3 DNA: TGTGCCAGCAGCCCGATGCGAGTCGGGGAGCTGTTTTTT

clone size: NA
D gene: TRBD1
V gene: TRBV7-3
J gene: TRBJ1-2
CDR3 protein: CASSWDRASYYGYTF
CDR3 DNA: TGTGCCAGCAGCTGGGACAGGGCCTCGTACTATGGCTACACCTTC

clone size: NA
D gene: NA
V gene: TRBV4-1
J gene: TRBJ2-7
CDR3 protein: CASSRDDRPSYEQYF
CDR3 DNA: TGCGCCAGCAGCCGAGACGACAGGCCCTCCTACGAGCAGTACTTC

clone size: once
D gene: NA
V gene: TRBV5-1
J gene: TRBJ1-3
CDR3 protein: CASSLVLGASPSGNTIYF
CDR3 DNA: TGCGCCAGCAGCTTGGTGTTAGGCGCATCGCCGTCCGGAAACACCATATATTTT

clone size: NA
D gene: NA
V gene: TRBV9
J gene: TRBJ2-3
CDR3 protein: CASSVGSAETQYF
CDR3 DNA: TGTGCCAGCAGCGTAGGGTCGGCTGAAACGCAGTATTTT

clone size: NA
D gene: TRBD2
V gene: TRBV19
J gene: TRBJ2-7
CDR3 protein: CASSSRTSGSYAYEQYF
CDR3 DNA: TGTGCCAGTAGTTCTCGGACTAGCGGGAGCTATGCCTACGAGCAGTACTTC

clone size: few
D gene: NA
V gene: TRBV14
J gene: TRBJ1-1
CDR3 protein: CASSRGQNAEAFF
CDR3 DNA: TGTGCCAGCAGCCGGGGCCAGAACGCTGAAGCTTTCTTT